Each of the 16 T cell receptor beta chains below was sequenced from the same sample in a study of T cells in Graves' hyperthyroidism and ophthalmopathy. TCR beta CDR3 regions were amplified from RNA transcripts. The HTBI primer set drove a first-round RT-PCR of the TCR CDR3. MiXCR, applied by TCRdb to the multiplex PCR reads, yields one record per CDR3 protein. The data hold about 700,000 distinct CDR3 sequences, with just under 45% observed a single time. Sequenced material: peripheral blood or thyroid tissue (not recorded which). Source of these receptors: an adult man with Graves' disease, either hyperthyroidism or ophthalmopathy (not recorded which).

The chain recombines TRBV6-1 with TRBJ1-1; the D gene is possibly TRBD1 (5 bases). V dropped 6 bases and J dropped 10 bases, with 18 bases sitting between them. The CDR3 is 13 amino acids. Germline loops: CDR1 MNHNS, CDR2 SASEGT. The CDR3 DNA follows: TGTGCCAGCAGCCGGACCTCAGGGCGTTCAGCTTTCTTT. Protein: CASSRTSGRSAFF.

The rearrangement links TRBV2 to TRBJ1-1; D unresolved. Germline CDR1 and CDR2: SNHLY and FYNNEI. V lost 6 bases, J lost 0 bases, and 17 bases lay in between. There are 16 residues in the CDR3. The CDR3 here is CASSSTTRGLNTEAFF. The CDR3 nucleotides are TGTGCCAGCAGCTCCACGACACGAGGGTTGAACACTGAAGCTTTCTTT.

Concerning this clonotype itself: A clone one base away is much larger, so this may be a read error. The chain employs TRBV5-1 and TRBJ2-7, with D possibly called TRBD1 or TRBD2 (5 bases each). V lost 9 bases and J 2 bases, leaving 18 bases between the germline ends. This CDR3 spans 14 amino acids. Germline-derived CDR1 and CDR2 are SGHRS and YFSETQ. In DNA form, the CDR3 reads TGCGCCAACAGGCACCGGGACGGGCCCTACGAGCAGTACTTC. Protein: CANRHRDGPYEQYF.

This clonotype was found many times. The rearrangement joins TRBV7-8 to TRBJ2-7; D remains ambiguous. The CDR3 is 13 residues long. The V and J ends lost 3 bases and 3 bases respectively, with 9 bases between them. Germline V gives CDR1 SGHVS, CDR2 FQNEAQ. The CDR3 reads CASSFGANYEQYF. The CDR3 DNA sequence: TGTGCCAGCAGCTTCGGCGCCAACTACGAGCAGTACTTC.

The rearrangement links TRBV6-5 to TRBJ2-3; tentative D call: TRBD2 (8 bases). From germline, CDR1 is MNHEY and CDR2 SVGAGI. CDR3 length: 16 residues. V lost 5 bases and J lost 8, with 23 bases in between. The CDR3 here is CASSKMGLGQAGTQYF. DNA for the CDR3: TGTGCCAGCAGTAAAATGGGACTAGGACAGGCGGGTACGCAGTATTTT.

The DNA of the CDR3 is TGTGCCAGCAGATCAGCTCAAGAGACCCAGTACTTC. Protein sequence: CASRSAQETQYF. The genes are TRBV6-5 and TRBJ2-5, with D unclear. Between the trimmed V and J ends, which lost 6 bases and 2 bases, there was a span of 7 bases. The V gene's germline CDR1 is MNHEY and CDR2 SVGAGI. The CDR3 has 12 residues.

The gene calls are TRBV20-1 and TRBJ2-7, with 11 bases that match TRBD2. Germline CDR1 and CDR2: DFQATT and SNEGSKA (reference sequence). V was clipped by 0 bases and J by 0 bases; unmatched bases: 7. The CDR3 covers 17 residues. The DNA for the CDR3 is TGCAGTGCTAGAGATCGACTAGCGGGGACCACCTCCTACGAGCAGTACTTC. Translated: CSARDRLAGTTSYEQYF.

Many counts were recorded for this clonotype. The genes are TRBV9 and TRBJ2-7, with D maybe TRBD1 (6 bases). CDR3 length: 13 residues. Between the trimmed V and J ends, which lost 2 bases and 3 bases, there was a span of 9 bases. CDR1 and CDR2 (germline): SGDLS, YYNGEE. The CDR3 reads CASSVQQGYEQYF. CDR3 bases: TGTGCCAGCAGCGTCCAACAGGGCTACGAGCAGTACTTC.

J is TRBJ1-4 and V is TRBV20-1, with TRBD1 identical over 7 bases. The J call may be wrong; the DNA end is better matched by TRBJ2-2. The CDR3 consists of 13 residues. The V gene's germline CDR1 is DFQATT and CDR2 SNEGSKA (reference sequence). The CDR3 is CSAPDRAGGELFF. In nucleotides, the CDR3 is TGCAGTGCTCCCGACAGGGCGGGCGGGGAGCTGTTTTTT.

J is TRBJ2-7 and V is TRBV2; 10 bases map to TRBD1. The CDR3 sequence is 14 residues long. Trimming at V came to 11 bases and at J to 3 bases, leaving 10 bases not matched to a gene. Germline assignment: CDR1 SNHLY and CDR2 FYNNEI. CDR3 bases: TGTGCCGGCGGGGGACAGGGGATCGGCTACGAGCAGTACTTC. It codes for CAGGGQGIGYEQYF.

The CDR3 DNA follows: TGCGCCAGCAGCTTCCGGGACAGGGGGTCGAACACTGAAGCTTTCTTT. Protein product: CASSFRDRGSNTEAFF. The chain has TRBV5-1 and TRBJ1-1, with 11 bases matching TRBD1. The CDR3 sequence is 16 residues long. Trimming cost V 2 bases and J 1 base; bases outside gene matches: 4. CDR1 is SGHRS and CDR2 is YFSETQ in the germline V gene.

As to this clonotype: One junction end does not reproduce the germline sequence, and a read error may be involved. The rearrangement links TRBV6-5 to TRBJ1-2, with a weak D call TRBD1 (6 bases). The germline V gene encodes CDR1 MNHEY and CDR2 SVGAGI. CDR3 length: 13 amino acids. The CDR3 nucleotides read TGTGCCATCAGTGGACAGACGGGGTATGGCTACACCTTC. Translated, it gives CAISGQTGYGYTF.

The chain combines TRBV4-1 with TRBJ1-1; the D is unclear. V was clipped by 4 bases and J by 1 base, with 13 bases between them. This CDR3 is 15 amino acids long. Germline CDR1 MGHRA, CDR2 YSYEKL. The CDR3 DNA reads TGCGCCAGCAGCCGCTTATCGACCGAGAACACTGAAGCTTTCTTT. It is translated as CASSRLSTENTEAFF.

The chain employs TRBV7-9 and TRBJ1-1; D uncertain. The V gene's germline CDR1 is SEHNR and CDR2 FQNEAQ (reference sequence). Trimming removed 6 bases at V and 4 bases at J, with 9 bases between. The CDR3 is 12 amino acids. DNA for the CDR3: TGTGCCAGCAGTTCGTCAGGCACTGAAGCTTTCTTT. Translation gives CASSSSGTEAFF.

This clonotype was found a few times. This chain uses TRBV12-3 or TRBV12-4 with TRBJ2-3, with 8 bases that match TRBD2. There are 13 residues in the CDR3. Unmatched junction bases numbered 4, after V lost 8 bases and J lost 3 bases. This chain's CDR3 is CASGTRGTDTQYF. The CDR3 DNA is TGTGCCAGCGGGACTAGAGGGACAGATACGCAGTATTTT.

This rearrangement joins TRBV7-2 to TRBJ2-7; no firm D call. V dropped 6 bases and J dropped 4 bases, with 7 bases sitting between them. Germline V CDR1 and CDR2: SGHTA, FQGNSA. CDR3 size: 11 residues. The CDR3 region is CASSAKYEQYF. In DNA, the CDR3 is TGTGCCAGCAGTGCAAAGTACGAGCAGTACTTC. Supplemented by reference TRBV7-2 and TRBJ2-7, the full variable domain reads GAGVSQSPSNKVTEKGKDVELRCDPISGHTALYWYRQSLGQGLEFLIYFQGNSAPDKSGLPSDRFSAERTGGSVSTLTIQRTQQEDSAVYLCASSAKYEQYFGPGTRLTVT.